This TCR beta chain appears in the sequencing data of a study of blood T cell repertoires in COVID-19. The wider study: The samples span acute and convalescent COVID-19 from the United States, Italy and Spain. Sample material is recorded as cDNA or gDNA derived from T cells, B-cell-depleted T cells, or PBMCs.

Original analysis: Scientists estimated how many nucleated cells there were by amplifying reference gene primers. TCRdb's copy holds only in-frame clones and misses some; the assay was immunoSEQ multiplex PCR. V and J calls and clone size are given by that table; D and trimming were obtained from the DNA. This sample has 250,000 to 350,000 clones, with around 86% found just once. The germline V gene encodes CDR1 MDHEN and CDR2 SYDVKM. Trimming took off 5 bases at V and 2 bases at J, with 15 bases between the two ends. The CDR3 sequence is 15 residues long. The sequence was collected from a woman between 45 and 65 years old with acute or convalescent COVID-19. This chain links TRBV28 with TRBJ1-2, with D possibly TRBD1 on 5 matching bases. Material: peripheral blood. CDR3 region: CASSVPGGRNYGYTF. CDR3 nucleotide sequence: TGTGCCAGCAGTGTCCCGGGGGGGAGGAACTATGGCTACACCTTC.